These T cell receptor beta chains were read from a single sample in a study of CD8 T cells in ankylosing spondylitis. TCRdb passed the 5' RACE reads through MiXCR, listing each CDR3 protein once. The table has about 840,000 distinct CDR3 sequences, 12% seen once; the top ten hold 0.51%. Sequencing was carried out using blood, either unsorted or a sorted T cell fraction (not recorded which). The receptors derive from a male donor with ankylosing spondylitis. Each CDR3 is given with its conserved first and last residue. D genes are given only for firm matches. Rows give clone size only sometimes, using once, few, many, or a class for an expanded clone.

many	TRBV11-2	TRBJ2-2	14	.	CASSLAFRTGELFF	TGTGCCAGCAGCTTAGCGTTCCGTACCGGGGAGCTGTTTTTT
few	TRBV7-6	TRBJ2-3	19	TRBD1	CASSLRSLAGTGHGDTQYF	TGTGCCAGCAGCTTACGCTCCCTCGCCGGGACAGGGCATGGAGATACGCAGTATTTT
.	TRBV12-3/TRBV12-4	TRBJ1-6	14	.	CASSLIGINSPLHF	TGTGCCAGCAGTTTGATAGGGATAAATTCACCCCTCCACTTT
many	TRBV10-3	TRBJ1-2	14	.	CAISSGDGSYGYTF	TGTGCCATCAGTTCAGGGGATGGGAGCTATGGCTACACCTTC
many	TRBV4-3	TRBJ2-3	12	.	CASSQEGNTQYF	TGCGCCAGCAGCCAAGAGGGCAATACGCAGTATTTT
few	TRBV9	TRBJ1-1	16	.	CASSVASGASRTEAFF	TGTGCCAGCAGCGTAGCTTCCGGGGCCAGTCGTACTGAAGCTTTCTTT
.	TRBV20-1	TRBJ2-6	14	.	CSARVLRGANVLTF	TGCAGTGCTCGGGTCCTTAGGGGGGCCAACGTCCTGACTTTC
many	TRBV7-2	TRBJ2-1	17	TRBD2	CASSLLGTSGGVGEQFF	TGTGCCAGCAGCTTATTGGGGACTAGCGGGGGGGTAGGTGAGCAGTTCTTC
few	TRBV11-1	TRBJ2-7	18	TRBD1	CASSLRPNQGVVVYEQYF	TGTGCCAGCAGCTTACGACCAAACCAGGGGGTCGTTGTGTACGAGCAGTACTTC
.	TRBV4-3	TRBJ1-1	16	TRBD1	CASSQRATGRLAEAFF	TGCGCCAGCAGCCAAAGAGCGACAGGGCGTTTGGCTGAAGCTTTCTTT
.	TRBV24-1	TRBJ2-2	12	.	CATGLTTGELFF	TGTGCCACGGGACTCACAACCGGGGAGCTGTTTTTT
few	TRBV7-2	TRBJ2-7	11	.	CASSLDTEQYF	TGTGCCAGCAGCTTAGACACCGAGCAGTACTTC
.	TRBV20-1	TRBJ2-5	14	.	CSAREGNTGETQYF	TGCAGTGCTAGAGAAGGGAACACGGGAGAGACCCAGTACTTC
.	TRBV20-1	TRBJ2-3	14	.	CSAARFQGADTQYF	TGCAGTGCTGCCCGATTCCAAGGGGCAGATACGCAGTATTTT
.	TRBV7-2	TRBJ1-2	14	TRBD1	CASSLTQGAHGYTF	TGTGCCAGCAGCTTGACCCAGGGGGCGCATGGCTACACCTTC
.	TRBV4-3	TRBJ1-6	17	.	CASSQDAAGRGNSPLHF	TGCGCCAGCAGCCAAGATGCGGCCGGGAGAGGTAATTCACCCCTCCACTTT
few	TRBV5-1	TRBJ2-4	16	TRBD2	CASSPGRTSVKNIQYF	TGCGCCAGCAGCCCGGGTAGGACTAGCGTCAAAAACATTCAGTACTTC